This TCR beta chain derives from a study of cytomegalovirus exposure and HLA in healthy donors. Researchers ran the PCR with 60 Vbeta and 13 Jbeta primers. Here immunoSEQ multiplex PCR was the method, and the copy in TCRdb shows in-frame clones only, minus some. This listing includes approximately 75,000 clones. As regards this clone: Its antigen remains unidentified.

CDR3 size: 16 residues. Unmatched junction bases numbered 8, after V lost 4 bases and J lost 1 base. CDR1 and CDR2 (germline): LNHDA, SQIVND (reference sequence). The study's findings and limits: There were several of the most significant clusters that appeared linked to common viral pathogens in a later analysis. In a later analysis, HLA-associated beta chains showed higher expansion and lower generation probabilities than comparable chains. For TCR beta chains, V- and J-gene trimming was later linked to a missense DCLRE1C variant. Accounts indicate the classifier identified cytomegalovirus status with strong specificity and sensitivity.

The sample comprised PBMCs. The TCR was taken from a man aged 40-49 years in good health and CMV-seronegative. V gene TRBV19 combines with J gene TRBJ1-1, with 8 bases matching TRBD1. The CDR3 DNA is TGTGCCAGTAGTACAAGTCCCGGGACAGGGAACACTGAAGCTTTCTTT. This gives the protein CASSTSPGTGNTEAFF.